The 17 T cell receptor beta chains below were found in one sample sequenced in a study of blood T cell repertoires in COVID-19. TCRdb's copy holds only in-frame clones and misses some; the assay was immunoSEQ multiplex PCR. The sample carries about 160,000 clones, around four fifths recorded once. Sequencing was carried out using peripheral blood. The origin of the receptors is a human donor in a cohort sampled during active COVID-19.

This chain joins TRBV7-2 and TRBJ1-3; D remains ambiguous. The germline gives CDR1 SGHTA, CDR2 FQGNSA. The CDR3 is 14 residues long. Trimming removed 3 bases from V and 7 bases from J, with 13 bases in between. CDR3 in amino acids: CASSLWAGGNTIYF. The CDR3 coding sequence is TGTGCCAGCAGCTTGTGGGCAGGAGGGAACACCATATATTTT.

The CDR3 coding sequence is TGTGCCAGCAGCTTGGCGAATGAGCAGTTCTTC. Protein: CASSLANEQFF. This chain uses TRBV5-6 with TRBJ2-1; D ambiguous. This CDR3 is 11 amino acids long. Germline-derived CDR1 and CDR2 are SGHDT and YYEEEE. Trimming removed 0 bases from V and 7 bases from J, with 2 bases in between.

This chain joins TRBV9 and TRBJ2-1, with D perhaps matching TRBD1 (5 bases). The germline V gene has CDR1 SGDLS and CDR2 YYNGEE. The CDR3 sequence is 16 residues long. Trimming took 4 bases from V and 8 from J, leaving 22 bases between them. In DNA form, the CDR3 reads TGTGCCAGCAGCCACGGAACGGTGGGGCCAGAGGATGAGCAGTTCTTC. This translates into CASSHGTVGPEDEQFF.

The V gene is TRBV10-3, the J gene TRBJ2-2; TRBD1 matches at 7 bases. The CDR3 has 15 residues. V gave up 6 bases and J gave up 0 bases; unmatched junction bases: 4. Germline V CDR1 and CDR2: ENHRY, SYGVKD. The CDR3 spells CAISVGQTNTGELFF. In DNA, the CDR3 is TGTGCCATCAGCGTGGGACAGACGAACACCGGGGAGCTGTTTTTT.

The chain uses TRBV7-9 and TRBJ2-3; TRBD2 matches at 14 bases. The CDR3 sequence is 16 residues long. Trimming took 4 bases from V and 5 from J; bases not matched to a gene: 5. CDR1 is SEHNR and CDR2 is FQNEAQ in the germline V gene (reference sequence). CDR3 protein: CASSSGLAGAGDTQYF. CDR3 coding DNA: TGTGCCAGCAGCTCGGGACTAGCGGGAGCAGGAGATACGCAGTATTTT. Full variable domain (rest looked up from reference TRBV7-9 and TRBJ2-3): DTGVSQNPRHKITKRGQNVTFRCDPISEHNRLYWYRQTLGQGPEFLTYFQNEAQLEKSRLLSDRFSAERPKGSFSTLEIQRTEQGDSAMYLCASSSGLAGAGDTQYFGPGTRLTVL.

Only a few counts were recorded for this clone. The chain combines TRBV14 with TRBJ1-4; D not certain. The CDR3 spans 14 residues. The germline V gene encodes CDR1 SGHDN and CDR2 FVKESK. Between the trimmed V and J ends, which lost 4 bases and 3 bases, there was a span of 9 bases. DNA of the CDR3: TGTGCCAGCAGCCCGACATATTCTAATGAAAAACTGTTTTTT. Translating gives CASSPTYSNEKLFF.

This chain uses TRBV6-5 with TRBJ2-5; the D gene is possibly TRBD2 (7 bases). The CDR3 is made up of 14 amino acids. Germline lookup yields CDR1 MNHEY and CDR2 SVGAGI. The V gene lost 7 bases and the J gene lost 4 bases, with 16 bases spanning the gap. The CDR3 loop is CASIEGGAGETQYF. The CDR3, as DNA: TGTGCCAGCATCGAGGGGGGGGCGGGAGAGACCCAGTACTTC.

This clone was picked up one time. J is TRBJ1-1 and V is TRBV28; 7 bases are a match to TRBD1. The CDR3 contains 17 residues. Germline CDR1 is MDHEN and CDR2 is SYDVKM. Unmatched junction bases numbered 17, after V lost 6 bases and J lost 4 bases. CDR3 sequence (DNA): TGTGCCAGCAGCAAGAACAGGGGCCGTGGGTTTGGCACTGAAGCTTTCTTT. Translation gives CASSKNRGRGFGTEAFF. The variable domain in full, completed from reference TRBV28 and TRBJ1-1, reads DVKVTQSSRYLVKRTGEKVFLECVQDMDHENMFWYRQDPGLGLRLIYFSYDVKMKEKGDIPEGYSVSREKKERFSLILESASTNQTSMYLCASSKNRGRGFGTEAFFGQGTRLTVV.

This chain connects TRBV5-1 to TRBJ2-1, with 7 bases lining up with TRBD2. J was trimmed by 6 bases and V by 0 bases; bases with no gene match: 9. This CDR3 is built from 16 residues. From germline, CDR1 is SGHRS and CDR2 YFSETQ. DNA for the CDR3: TGCGCCAGCAGCTTGGGTGGAGGGAGGGTCGGCAATGAGCAGTTCTTC. Amino acids: CASSLGGGRVGNEQFF.

The chain links TRBV10-1 to TRBJ2-5; 8 bases map to TRBD2. CDR1 is WNHNN and CDR2 is SYGVQD in the germline V gene (reference sequence). This CDR3 has 15 amino acids. The V gene end was trimmed by 6 bases and the J gene end by 8 bases; junction bases not matched to a gene: 14. The DNA of the CDR3 is TGCGCCAGCAGGCAAAGGCTAGCGGGCCGGGCAACCCAGTACTTC. Encoded protein: CASRQRLAGRATQYF.

The chain has TRBV10-1 and TRBJ2-2; 10 nucleotides match TRBD2. With 3 bases clipped from V and 5 bases from J, the junction kept 9 bases outside the gene matches. There are 17 residues in the CDR3. The germline CDR1 and CDR2 sequences are WNHNN and SYGVQD (reference sequence). In nucleotides, the CDR3 is TGCGCCAGCAGTGATGGGCCTAGCGGGAGCAGGACCGGGGAGCTGTTTTTT. Amino acids: CASSDGPSGSRTGELFF.

The chain uses TRBV28 and TRBJ1-2; D remains unclear. The CDR3 contains 11 residues. The V end lost 6 bases, the J end lost 5 bases, and 7 bases lay between the germline ends. CDR1 is MDHEN, CDR2 SYDVKM, per germline. In DNA form, the CDR3 reads TGTGCCAGCAGCTACAGTTATGGCTACACCTTC. Translated: CASSYSYGYTF.

This sequence joins TRBV19 and TRBJ2-5, with 7 nucleotides matching TRBD2. This CDR3 is 13 amino acids long. Germline lookup yields CDR1 LNHDA and CDR2 SQIVND (reference sequence). Trimming took 6 bases from V and 4 from J; bases not matched to a gene: 5. CDR3 bases: TGTGCCAGTAGGACTGGGGGGGGAGAGACCCAGTACTTC. As protein: CASRTGGGETQYF.

The V and J genes are TRBV24-1 and TRBJ2-5; a possible D gene is TRBD1 (5 bases). This CDR3 spans 16 amino acids. V was trimmed by 3 bases and J by 5 bases, leaving 18 bases between them. Germline loops: CDR1 KGHDR, CDR2 SFDVKD. The CDR3 spells CATSDKGQGKAETQYF. Written as DNA, the CDR3 is TGTGCCACCAGTGATAAGGGGCAGGGAAAGGCCGAGACCCAGTACTTC.

The chain couples TRBV7-8 to TRBJ1-1; D gene uncertain. Germline V gives CDR1 SGHVS, CDR2 FQNEAQ. The CDR3 sequence is 14 residues long. V gave up 0 bases and J gave up 7 bases, with 12 bases separating them. In DNA, the CDR3 is TGTGCCAGCAGCTTAGCGGTTACTCGTGGTGAAGCTTTCTTT. Amino acids: CASSLAVTRGEAFF.

CDR3 loop: CASSLAQGGGLTDTQYF. The CDR3 DNA reads as TGTGCCAGCAGCTTAGCGCAAGGCGGGGGGTTGACAGATACGCAGTATTTT. The chain combines TRBV7-9 with TRBJ2-3; 8 nucleotides match TRBD2. The junction had 8 bases not matched to a gene; V was cut back by 0 bases and J by 3 bases. Germline V gene sequence: CDR1 SEHNR, CDR2 FQNEAQ (reference sequence). CDR3 length: 17 residues.

The chain has TRBV25-1 and TRBJ1-2, with 7 bases aligning to TRBD1. CDR3 length: 14 residues. CDR1 MGHDK and CDR2 SYGVNS come from the germline V gene. The J segment lost 7 bases and the V segment lost 4 bases, leaving 9 bases of the junction unmatched. The CDR3 nucleotides are TGTGCCAGCAGTGCCTCGGACAGGAGGGGTGGCTACACCTTC. Its protein product is CASSASDRRGGYTF.